These 8 T cell receptor beta chains originate from one sample sequenced in a study of T cells after yellow fever vaccination. TCRdb reprocessed the 5' RACE reads via MiXCR and lists one record per CDR3 protein. The sample records around 260,000 distinct CDR3 sequences, around 4.9% being singletons. Material: CD4+ T cells sorted from PBMCs, obtained on the day of the yellow fever booster vaccination. The receptors were gathered from a young man who received the YFV17D yellow fever vaccine.

In this sample, this clonotype turned up many times. This rearrangement joins TRBV6-2 or TRBV6-3 to TRBJ2-7; D ambiguous. Germline V gene lookup returns CDR1 MNHEY and CDR2 SVGEGT. This CDR3 comprises 12 residues. V was clipped by 5 bases and J by 1 base, with 6 bases between them. Here the CDR3 DNA reads TGTGCCAGCAGTGAAAGTTCCTACGAGCAGTACTTC. Protein product: CASSESSYEQYF.

This clonotype was detected a few times. The chain joins TRBV7-2 to TRBJ2-3; D may be TRBD1 (5 bases). This CDR3 is 14 amino acids long. Trimming cost V 5 bases and J 3 bases, with 12 bases left between them. Germline V gives CDR1 SGHTA, CDR2 FQGNSA. The CDR3 DNA reads as TGTGCCAGCAGCCAACCACCAGGGACAGATACGCAGTATTTT. It codes for CASSQPPGTDTQYF.

The sample holds a few counts of this clonotype. This chain links TRBV4-1 with TRBJ2-5; TRBD2 matches at 8 bases. The CDR3 sequence is 16 residues long. The germline gives CDR1 MGHRA, CDR2 YSYEKL. V shed 3 bases, J shed 5 bases, and the junction held 11 bases outside the gene matches. The CDR3: CASSHAGGGNSETQYF. In DNA, the CDR3 is TGCGCCAGCAGCCATGCCGGGGGGGGGAATAGCGAGACCCAGTACTTC.

This clonotype has ten or more counts. The chain carries TRBV12-3 or TRBV12-4 and TRBJ2-1; 11 bases line up with TRBD1. This CDR3 is built from 15 residues. With 6 bases clipped from V and 8 bases from J, the junction kept 9 bases outside the gene matches. Written as DNA, the CDR3 is TGTGCCAGCAGCCCCGGGACAGGGGGTAGCTATGAGCAGTTCTTC. It specifies CASSPGTGGSYEQFF.

The chain combines TRBV6-1 with TRBJ2-4; 7 bases align to TRBD1. Germline CDR1 MNHNS, CDR2 SASEGT. This CDR3 spans 16 amino acids. The trim removed 5 bases at V and 6 bases at J, leaving 13 bases unmatched. CDR3 bases: TGTGCCAGCAGTCCACTCCCCGGACAGGCCCGAAACATTCAGTACTTC. It codes for CASSPLPGQARNIQYF.

This clonotype has more than one count but fewer than ten. The V call is TRBV5-4, the J call TRBJ2-3; 11 bases fit TRBD2. This CDR3 has 15 amino acids. V lost 4 bases and J lost 2; bases outside the gene matches: 3. Germline lookup yields CDR1 SGHNT and CDR2 YYREEE (reference sequence). This CDR3 reads CASSLSGGATDTQYF. CDR3 sequence (DNA): TGTGCCAGCAGCCTTAGCGGGGGGGCCACAGATACGCAGTATTTT.

There are many counts of this clonotype. V gene TRBV12-3 or TRBV12-4 combines with J gene TRBJ2-3, with D possibly matching TRBD1 (6 bases). The CDR3 has 14 amino acids. The V gene lost 3 bases and the J gene lost 6 bases, with 13 bases spanning the gap. As DNA, the CDR3 is TGTGCCAGCAGTTTTGGTGGGGGCAGGGATACGCAGTATTTT. Translation: CASSFGGGRDTQYF.

Ten or more counts support this clonotype. The rearrangement links TRBV6-5 to TRBJ2-3; 8 bases map to TRBD2. V shed 11 bases and J 4 bases; nucleotides not matched to a gene: 5. The CDR3 sequence is 12 residues long. Germline V CDR1 and CDR2: MNHEY, SVGAGI. The CDR3 DNA follows: TGTGCCTGTCACGGGAGGGCAGATACGCAGTATTTT. It yields the protein CACHGRADTQYF.